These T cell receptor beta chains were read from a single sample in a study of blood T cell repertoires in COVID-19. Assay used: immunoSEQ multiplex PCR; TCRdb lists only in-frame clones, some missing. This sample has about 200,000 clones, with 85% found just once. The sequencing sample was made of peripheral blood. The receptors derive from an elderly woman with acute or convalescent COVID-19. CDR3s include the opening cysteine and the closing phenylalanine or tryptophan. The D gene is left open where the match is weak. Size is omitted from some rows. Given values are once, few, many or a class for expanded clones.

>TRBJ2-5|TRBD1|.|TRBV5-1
CASSPGQGAETQYF
TGCGCCAGCAGCCCCGGACAGGGAGCAGAGACCCAGTACTTC
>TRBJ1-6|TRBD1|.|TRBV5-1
CASSLDGQGHNSPLHF
TGCGCCAGCAGCTTGGACGGACAGGGGCATAATTCACCCCTCCACTTT
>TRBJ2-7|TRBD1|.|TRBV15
CATSTRDRGYEQYF
TGTGCCACCAGCACCAGGGACAGGGGTTACGAGCAGTACTTC
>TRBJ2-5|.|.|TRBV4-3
CASSQSPTGAVGETQYF
TGCGCCAGCAGCCAAAGTCCAACGGGAGCAGTTGGGGAGACCCAGTACTTC
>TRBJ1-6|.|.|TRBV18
CASSLNSDYNSPLHF
TGTGCCAGCTCACTAAACTCCGACTATAATTCACCCCTCCACTTT
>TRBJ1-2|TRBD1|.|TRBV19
CAKPFTGVGYTF
TGTGCCAAGCCGTTCACAGGGGTTGGCTACACCTTC
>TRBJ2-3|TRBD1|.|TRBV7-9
CASSYQTGDTQYF
TGTGCCAGCAGCTACCAGACAGGGGATACGCAGTATTTT
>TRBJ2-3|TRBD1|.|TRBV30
CAWTYRGLYTDTQYF
TGTGCCTGGACGTACAGGGGCCTATACACAGATACGCAGTATTTT
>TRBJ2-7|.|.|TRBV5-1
CASSLGQTSSYEQYF
TGCGCCAGCAGCCTCGGACAGACGAGCTCCTACGAGCAGTACTTC
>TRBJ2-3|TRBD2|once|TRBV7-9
CASSPSASGIGKYF
TGTGCCAGCAGCCCTAGCGCTAGCGGGATAGGGAAATATTTT
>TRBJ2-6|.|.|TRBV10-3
CAISRGTGANVLTF
TGTGCCATCAGTCGGGGAACTGGGGCCAACGTCCTGACTTTC
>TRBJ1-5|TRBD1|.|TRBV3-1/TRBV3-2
CASSPFRTGNQPQHF
TGTGCCAGCAGTCCGTTTAGGACAGGGAACCAGCCCCAGCATTTT
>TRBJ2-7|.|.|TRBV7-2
CASSLTAPYEQYF
TGTGCCAGCAGCTTAACAGCCCCCTACGAGCAGTACTTC
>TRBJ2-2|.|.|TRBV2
CASSLSGELFF
TGTGCCAGCAGCCTCTCCGGGGAGCTGTTTTTT
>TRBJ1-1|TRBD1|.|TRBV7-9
CASSSDRGRITEAFF
TGTGCCAGCAGCTCGGACAGGGGGCGTATCACTGAAGCTTTCTTT
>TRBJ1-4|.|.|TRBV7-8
CASSYQMGGPNEKLFF
TGTGCCAGCAGCTATCAGATGGGGGGGCCTAATGAAAAACTGTTTTTT
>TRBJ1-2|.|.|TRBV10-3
CAISGFTGDQDYTF
TGTGCCATCAGTGGTTTCACAGGCGACCAAGACTACACCTTC
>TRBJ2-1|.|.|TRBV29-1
CSVESPARGSRLGEQFF
TGCAGCGTTGAATCCCCCGCACGGGGTAGTCGGTTAGGTGAGCAGTTCTTC
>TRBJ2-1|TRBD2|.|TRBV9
CASSVVGGVTDEQFF
TGTGCCAGCAGCGTAGTCGGGGGGGTCACCGATGAGCAGTTCTTC
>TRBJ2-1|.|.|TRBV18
CASSAAPAVAEQFF
TGTGCCAGCTCAGCGGCCCCGGCGGTGGCTGAGCAGTTCTTC
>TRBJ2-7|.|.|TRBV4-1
CASSQGMGAGSYEQYF
TGCGCCAGCAGCCAAGGTATGGGGGCTGGGTCCTACGAGCAGTACTTC
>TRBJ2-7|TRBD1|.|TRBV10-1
CASNSDRVYEQYF
TGCGCCAGCAACTCGGACAGGGTCTACGAGCAGTACTTC
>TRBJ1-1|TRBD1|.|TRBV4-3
CASSASSTGAVGNTEAFF
TGCGCCAGCAGCGCTTCAAGTACAGGGGCGGTCGGGAACACTGAAGCTTTCTTT
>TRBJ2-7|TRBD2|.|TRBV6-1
CASSGRLAGGFNEQYF
TGTGCCAGCAGTGGTCGACTAGCGGGAGGTTTCAACGAGCAGTACTTC
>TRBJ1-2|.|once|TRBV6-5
CASSYNPTGVGGYTF
TGTGCCAGCAGTTATAACCCGACAGGTGTAGGTGGCTACACCTTC
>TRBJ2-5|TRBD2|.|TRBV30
CAWSPSAGGKGETQYF
TGTGCCTGGAGTCCCTCGGCGGGAGGCAAAGGAGAGACCCAGTACTTC
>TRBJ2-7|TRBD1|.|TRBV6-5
CASKRGGPYEQYF
TGTGCCAGCAAGCGAGGGGGCCCCTACGAGCAGTACTTC
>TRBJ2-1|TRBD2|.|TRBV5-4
CASPGTSDLASYNEQFF
TGTGCCAGCCCCGGGACTAGCGATCTTGCTTCCTACAATGAGCAGTTCTTC